In its sample, the clone carrying this T cell receptor beta chain was seen many times. Its antigen is currently unknown. Each CDR3 protein is one row after TCRdb ran MiXCR on the 5' RACE reads. The top ten hold 2.5% to 3.5% of the sample, which has some 240,000 distinct CDR3 sequences, roughly 8.7% seen once. The data originate from a study of identical twins. Study-level results: Some out-of-frame alpha sequences were shared by twins, and these showed excess low generation probability. Insertions were reduced in abundant cord blood beta clonotypes but not in memory repertoires.

CDR3 size: 12 residues. V lost 5 bases and J lost 7, with 11 bases in between. Germline CDR1 reads MNHEY; CDR2 reads SVGAGI. These same data were also listed under a study on yellow fever vaccine responses in identical twins.

Specimen: CD8+ T cells sorted from blood. The chain is built from TRBV6-5 and TRBJ1-1; a weak D match, TRBD1 (6 bases). The receptor comes from a woman under 30 in good health. CDR3 region: CASSPDSIEAFF. CDR3 nucleotides: TGTGCCAGCAGTCCGGACAGTATTGAAGCTTTCTTT.